This T cell receptor beta chain appears in the sequencing data of a study of OX40 agonist ivuxolimab in advanced cancers. Background on the study: Patients achieving partial responses numbered three: one hepatocellular carcinoma case and two cutaneous melanoma cases.

Only in-frame clones appear in the TCRdb table, and some are missing; sequencing was by immunoSEQ multiplex PCR. The sample carries about 34,000 clones, roughly four fifths recorded once. This CDR3 spans 16 amino acids. V lost 3 bases, J lost 1 base, and 8 bases stayed unmatched. Germline-derived CDR1 and CDR2 are LNHDA and SQIVND (reference sequence). This receptor was identified in an adult with an advanced solid tumor such as melanoma, head and neck, liver or kidney cancer. The sample consisted of CD4+ or CD8+ T cells sorted from blood, taken in a trial of the OX40 agonist ivuxolimab. This sequence joins TRBV19 and TRBJ2-5; 7 bases align to TRBD1. The CDR3 DNA reads as TGTGCCAGTAGTATCCCAGGGGGTTGGGGCCAAGAGACCCAGTACTTC. The encoded protein is CASSIPGGWGQETQYF.